This T cell receptor (beta chain) was identified during a study of shared clonotypes between healthy human individuals. Donors, without exception, were Caucasian adults residing in Nashville, Tennessee. Germline V CDR1 and CDR2: SGHTA, FQGNSA. Trimming stripped 5 bases from V and 2 bases from J, with 19 bases between. This CDR3 spans 17 amino acids. Details on this clone: Its antigen is unknown.

Overall study results and limits: Only blood was sampled, and tissue TCR repertoires likely differ from blood ones.

Only in-frame clones appear in the TCRdb table, and some are missing; sequencing was by immunoSEQ multiplex PCR. The table shows 400,000 to 600,000 clones, with around 79% occurring only once. What was sequenced was PBMCs. The chain links TRBV7-2 to TRBJ2-4; D is possibly TRBD2 (6 bases). The TCR comes from a woman in her forties in good health. Some clones in this sample may be carry-over from other donors' samples. The CDR3 here is CASSPGWGDDPKNIQYF. The CDR3 coding sequence is TGTGCCAGCAGCCCTGGATGGGGGGACGATCCCAAAAACATTCAGTACTTC.